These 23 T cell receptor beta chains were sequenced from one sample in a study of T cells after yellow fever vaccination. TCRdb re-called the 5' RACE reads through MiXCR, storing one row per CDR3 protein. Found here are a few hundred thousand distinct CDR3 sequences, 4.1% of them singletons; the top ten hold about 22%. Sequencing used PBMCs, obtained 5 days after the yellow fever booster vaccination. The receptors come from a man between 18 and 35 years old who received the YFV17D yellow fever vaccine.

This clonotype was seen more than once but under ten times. Here the CDR3 DNA reads TGTGCCAGCAGCTCAGAGGTCGATACGCAGTATTTT. Its translation is CASSSEVDTQYF. V usage is TRBV7-2 and J usage is TRBJ2-3; D uncertain. Trimming pared 4 bases from V and 6 bases from J, leaving 8 bases between. Germline lookup yields CDR1 SGHTA and CDR2 FQGNSA. This CDR3 is built from 12 residues.

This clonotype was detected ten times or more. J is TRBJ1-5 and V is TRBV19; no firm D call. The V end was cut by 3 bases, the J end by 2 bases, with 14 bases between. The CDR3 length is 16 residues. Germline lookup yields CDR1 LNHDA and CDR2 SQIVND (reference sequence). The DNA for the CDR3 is TGTGCCAGTAGTATCATATGGGAAGCGGGCAATCAGCCCCAGCATTTT. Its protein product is CASSIIWEAGNQPQHF. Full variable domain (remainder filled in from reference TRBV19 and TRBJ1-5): DGGITQSPKYLFRKEGQNVTLSCEQNLNHDAMYWYRQDPGQGLRLIYYSQIVNDFQKGDIAEGYSVSREKKESFPLTVTSAQKNPTAFYLCASSIIWEAGNQPQHFGDGTRLSIL.

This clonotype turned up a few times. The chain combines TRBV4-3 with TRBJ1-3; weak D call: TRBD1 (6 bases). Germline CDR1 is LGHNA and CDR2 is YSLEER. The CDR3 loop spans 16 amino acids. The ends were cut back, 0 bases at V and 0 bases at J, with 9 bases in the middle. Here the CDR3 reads CASSQEQGSSGNTIYF. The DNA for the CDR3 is TGCGCCAGCAGCCAAGAACAGGGTAGCTCTGGAAACACCATATATTTT.

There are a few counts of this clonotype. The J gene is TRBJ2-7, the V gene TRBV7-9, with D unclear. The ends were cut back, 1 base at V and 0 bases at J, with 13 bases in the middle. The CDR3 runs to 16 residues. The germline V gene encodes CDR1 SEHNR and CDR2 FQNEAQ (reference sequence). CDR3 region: CASSLVSGISSYEQYV. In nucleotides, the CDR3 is TGTGCCAGCAGCTTAGTTTCGGGTATAAGCTCCTACGAGCAGTACGTC.

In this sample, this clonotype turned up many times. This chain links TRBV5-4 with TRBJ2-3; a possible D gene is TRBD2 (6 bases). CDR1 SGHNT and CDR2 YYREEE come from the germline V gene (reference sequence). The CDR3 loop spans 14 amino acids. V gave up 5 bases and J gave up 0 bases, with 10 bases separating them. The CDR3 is CASSLSGSTDTQYF. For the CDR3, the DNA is TGTGCCAGCAGTCTTAGCGGAAGCACAGATACGCAGTATTTT.

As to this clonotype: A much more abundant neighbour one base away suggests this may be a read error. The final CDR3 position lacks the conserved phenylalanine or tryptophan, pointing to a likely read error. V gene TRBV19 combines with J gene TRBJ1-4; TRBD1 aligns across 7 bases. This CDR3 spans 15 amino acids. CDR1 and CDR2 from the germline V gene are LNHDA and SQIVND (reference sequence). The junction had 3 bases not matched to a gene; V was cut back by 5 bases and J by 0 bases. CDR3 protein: CASSAGTATNEKLFL. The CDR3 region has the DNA TGTGCCAGTAGTGCCGGGACAGCAACTAATGAAAAACTGTTTCTT.

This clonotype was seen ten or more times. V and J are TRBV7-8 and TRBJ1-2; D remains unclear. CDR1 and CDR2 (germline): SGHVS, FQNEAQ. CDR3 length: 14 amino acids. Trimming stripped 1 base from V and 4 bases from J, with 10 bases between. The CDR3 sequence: CASSLVGQIYGYTF. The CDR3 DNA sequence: TGTGCCAGCAGCTTAGTAGGGCAGATCTATGGCTACACCTTC.

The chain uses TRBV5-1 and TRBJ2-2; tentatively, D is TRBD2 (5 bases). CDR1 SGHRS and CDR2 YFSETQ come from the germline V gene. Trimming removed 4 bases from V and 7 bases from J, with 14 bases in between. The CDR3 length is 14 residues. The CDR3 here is CASSEGPEGGELFF. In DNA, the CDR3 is TGCGCCAGCAGCGAGGGCCCAGAGGGCGGGGAGCTGTTTTTT. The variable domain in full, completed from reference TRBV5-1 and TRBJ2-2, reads KAGVTQTPRYLIKTRGQQVTLSCSPISGHRSVSWYQQTPGQGLQFLFEYFSETQRNKGNFPGRFSGRQFSNSRSEMNVSTLELGDSALYLCASSEGPEGGELFFGEGSRLTVL.

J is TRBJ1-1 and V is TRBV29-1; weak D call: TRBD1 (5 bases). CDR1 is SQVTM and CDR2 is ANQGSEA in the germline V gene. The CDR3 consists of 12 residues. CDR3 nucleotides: TGCAGAGCCGCAGGGTGGAACACTGAAGCTTTCTTT. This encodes CRAAGWNTEAFF.

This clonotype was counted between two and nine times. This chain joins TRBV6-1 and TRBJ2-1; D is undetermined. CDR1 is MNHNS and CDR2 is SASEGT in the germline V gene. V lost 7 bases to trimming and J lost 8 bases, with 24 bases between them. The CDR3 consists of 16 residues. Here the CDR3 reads CASNALSGRGVDEQFF. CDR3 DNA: TGTGCCAGCAATGCCCTGTCCGGACGAGGAGTCGATGAGCAGTTCTTC.

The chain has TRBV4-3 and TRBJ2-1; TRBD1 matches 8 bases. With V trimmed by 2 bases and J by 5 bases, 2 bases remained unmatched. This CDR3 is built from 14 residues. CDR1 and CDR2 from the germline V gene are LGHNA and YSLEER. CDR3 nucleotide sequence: TGCGCCAGCAGCCAATGGACAGGGAACAATGAGCAGTTCTTC. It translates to CASSQWTGNNEQFF.

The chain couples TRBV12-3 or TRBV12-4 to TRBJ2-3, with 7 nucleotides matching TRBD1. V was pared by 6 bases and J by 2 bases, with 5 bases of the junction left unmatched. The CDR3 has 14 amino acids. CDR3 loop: CASRGDSFTDTQYF. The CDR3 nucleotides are TGTGCCAGCAGAGGGGACAGCTTCACAGATACGCAGTATTTT.

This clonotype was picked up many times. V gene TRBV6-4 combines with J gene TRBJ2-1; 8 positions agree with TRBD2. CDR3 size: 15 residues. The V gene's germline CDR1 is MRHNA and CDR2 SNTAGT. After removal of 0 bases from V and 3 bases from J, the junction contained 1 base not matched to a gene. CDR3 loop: CASSDSGGDYNEQFF. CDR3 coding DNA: TGTGCCAGCAGTGACTCCGGGGGGGACTACAATGAGCAGTTCTTC.

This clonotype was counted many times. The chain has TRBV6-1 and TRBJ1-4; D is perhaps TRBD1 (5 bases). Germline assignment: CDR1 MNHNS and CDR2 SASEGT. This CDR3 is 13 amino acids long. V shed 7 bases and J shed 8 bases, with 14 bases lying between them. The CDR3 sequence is CASIEGDGEKLFF. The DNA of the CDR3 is TGTGCCAGCATAGAAGGGGATGGGGAAAAACTGTTTTTT.

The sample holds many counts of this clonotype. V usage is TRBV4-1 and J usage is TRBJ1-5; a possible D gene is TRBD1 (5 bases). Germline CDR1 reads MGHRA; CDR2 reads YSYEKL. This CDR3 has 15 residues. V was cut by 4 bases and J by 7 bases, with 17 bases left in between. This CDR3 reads CASSLNGRVGQPQHF. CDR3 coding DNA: TGCGCCAGCAGCCTTAACGGCAGGGTCGGCCAGCCCCAGCATTTT.

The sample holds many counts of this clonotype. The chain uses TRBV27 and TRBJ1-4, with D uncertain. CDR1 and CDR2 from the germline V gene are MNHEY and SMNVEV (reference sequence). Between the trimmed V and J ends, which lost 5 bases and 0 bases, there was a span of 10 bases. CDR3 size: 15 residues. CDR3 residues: CASSLDRSTNEKLFF. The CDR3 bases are TGTGCCAGCAGTCTGGACCGATCAACTAATGAAAAACTGTTTTTT.

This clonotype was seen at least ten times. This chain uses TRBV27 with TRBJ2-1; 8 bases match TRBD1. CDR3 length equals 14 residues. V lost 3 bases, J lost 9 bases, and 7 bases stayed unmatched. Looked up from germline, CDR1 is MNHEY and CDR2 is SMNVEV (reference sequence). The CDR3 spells CASSFARGQGEQFF. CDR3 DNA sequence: TGTGCCAGCAGTTTTGCCAGGGGGCAGGGTGAGCAGTTCTTC.

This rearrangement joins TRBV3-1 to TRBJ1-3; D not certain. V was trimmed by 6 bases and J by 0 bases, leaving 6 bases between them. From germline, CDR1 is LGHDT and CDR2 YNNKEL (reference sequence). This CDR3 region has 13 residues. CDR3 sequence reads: CASRHDSGNTIYF. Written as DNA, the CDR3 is TGTGCCAGCAGACATGACTCTGGAAACACCATATATTTT.

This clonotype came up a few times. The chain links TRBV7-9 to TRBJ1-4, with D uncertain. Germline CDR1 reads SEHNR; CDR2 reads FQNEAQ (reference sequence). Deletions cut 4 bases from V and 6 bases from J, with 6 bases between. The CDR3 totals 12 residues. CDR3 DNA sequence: TGTGCCAGCAGCTACGAGGATGAAAAACTGTTTTTT. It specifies CASSYEDEKLFF.

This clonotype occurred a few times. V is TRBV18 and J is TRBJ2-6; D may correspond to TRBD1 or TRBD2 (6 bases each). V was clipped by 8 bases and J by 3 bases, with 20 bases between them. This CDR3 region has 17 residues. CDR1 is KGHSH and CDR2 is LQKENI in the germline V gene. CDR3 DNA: TGTGCCAGCGCCCCGGTGTGGGGGGCGGTTGGGGCCAACGTCCTGACTTTC. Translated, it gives CASAPVWGAVGANVLTF.

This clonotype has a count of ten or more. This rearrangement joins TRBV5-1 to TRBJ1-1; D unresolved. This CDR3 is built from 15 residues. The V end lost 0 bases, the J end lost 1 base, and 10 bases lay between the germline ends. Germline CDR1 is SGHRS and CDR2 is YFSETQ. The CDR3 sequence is CASSLGLFENTEAFF. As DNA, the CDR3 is TGCGCCAGCAGCTTGGGGTTGTTCGAGAACACTGAAGCTTTCTTT.

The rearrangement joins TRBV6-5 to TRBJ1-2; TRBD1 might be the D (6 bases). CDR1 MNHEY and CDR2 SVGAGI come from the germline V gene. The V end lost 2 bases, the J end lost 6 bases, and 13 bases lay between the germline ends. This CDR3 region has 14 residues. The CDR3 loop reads CASSYTQGINGYTF. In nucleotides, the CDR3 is TGTGCCAGCAGTTACACCCAGGGGATAAATGGCTACACCTTC.

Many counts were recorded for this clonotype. The DNA of the CDR3 is TGTGCCAGCAGTTTTCAGGGGCCCAATTCACCCCTCCACTTT. Its protein is CASSFQGPNSPLHF. This sequence joins TRBV12-3 or TRBV12-4 and TRBJ1-6; D possibly corresponds to TRBD1 (6 bases). Trimming took 3 bases from V and 7 from J, leaving 10 bases between them. The CDR3 has 14 amino acids.